The source of this T cell receptor (beta chain) is a study of PD-L1 blockade in urothelial cancer. Documented time point: pretreatment peripheral blood. Germline assignment: CDR1 LGHNT and CDR2 FRNRAP. The CDR3 extends over 14 amino acids. Trimming took 6 bases from V and 5 from J; bases not matched to a gene: 7. Libraries were prepared by immunoSEQ multiplex PCR; TCRdb keeps only in-frame clonotypes and omits some of them. The repertoire consists of some 40,000 clones, with roughly 90% occurring once and the leading ten covering around a quarter. The chain has TRBV12-5 and TRBJ2-5, with 9 bases that match TRBD1. This TCR derives from a donor over 35 with urothelial cancer. The sequencing here drew on PBMCs, taken around atezolizumab (anti-PD-L1) treatment. In nucleotides, the CDR3 is TGTGCTAGTGGCCGGGGACAGGGAGCGGAGACCCAGTACTTC. Translated, it gives CASGRGQGAETQYF.